These 15 T cell receptor beta chains were all obtained from the same sample, sequenced in a study of response to subunit inactivated influenza vaccine. TCRdb itself ran the RT-PCR reads through MiXCR, one entry per CDR3 protein. The sample has more than 400,000 distinct CDR3 sequences; roughly 11% are singletons. Source: PBMCs from blood, taken about 40 days after vaccination. These receptor sequences come from a man between 45 and 60 years old who received an inactivated influenza vaccine.

The chain links TRBV20-1 to TRBJ2-7; 12 bases agree with TRBD2. Germline V gene sequence: CDR1 DFQATT, CDR2 SNEGSKA (reference sequence). The CDR3 has 15 amino acids. V was pared by 5 bases and J by 5 bases, with 10 bases of the junction left unmatched. CDR3: CSAPGLAGNRDEQYF. The CDR3 DNA sequence: TGCAGTGCTCCTGGACTAGCGGGAAATAGGGACGAGCAGTACTTC.

This clonotype appeared a few times. The chain recombines TRBV7-9 with TRBJ2-1; 12 nucleotides align to TRBD2. CDR1 is SEHNR and CDR2 is FQNEAQ in the germline V gene (reference sequence). CDR3 length: 15 amino acids. Trimming cost V 4 bases and J 10 bases; bases outside gene matches: 8. The CDR3: CASSSLGLAGREQFF. The CDR3 nucleotides read TGTGCCAGCAGCTCTCTAGGACTAGCGGGAAGGGAGCAGTTCTTC.

A few counts support this clonotype. This chain joins TRBV28 and TRBJ2-4; 9 bases match TRBD2. J gave up 6 bases and V 8 bases, and 8 bases lay outside the gene matches. Germline V gives CDR1 MDHEN, CDR2 SYDVKM. This CDR3 comprises 14 residues. The DNA of the CDR3 is TGTGCCAGCTGGGCGGGAGGGCCCCTAAACATTCAGTACTTC. Translating gives CASWAGGPLNIQYF.

On this clonotype itself: The junction differs from germline at one of its ends, possibly a read error. V gene TRBV7-9 combines with J gene TRBJ2-2; the D is unclear. CDR3 length: 17 amino acids. CDR1 SEHNR and CDR2 FQNEAQ come from the germline V gene (reference sequence). The CDR3 nucleotides are TGTGCCAGCAGCTTAGTCCAGCGCTTCCTTAACATCGGGGAGCTGTTTTTT. Translation gives CASSLVQRFLNIGELFF.

This clonotype turned up a few times. The chain links TRBV6-6 to TRBJ2-6, with a weak D call TRBD1 (5 bases). CDR1 is MNHNY, CDR2 SVGAGI, per germline (reference sequence). The length of the CDR3 is 12 residues. V was clipped by 7 bases and J by 6 bases, with 7 bases between them. The CDR3 sequence: CASTGQANVLTF. In DNA, the CDR3 is TGTGCCAGCACCGGACAGGCCAACGTCCTGACTTTC.

The chain uses TRBV5-6 and TRBJ2-7, with 9 bases matching TRBD2. The CDR3 loop spans 14 amino acids. Trimming at V came to 6 bases and at J to 2 bases, leaving 6 bases not matched to a gene. Germline V gene data show CDR1 as SGHDT and CDR2 as YYEEEE. CDR3 DNA: TGTGCCAGCATCAAAGCGGGGGGAACCTACGAGCAGTACTTC. Amino acid sequence: CASIKAGGTYEQYF.

This clonotype was seen a few times. A much larger clone differs from this one at a single base, so this may be a read error. CDR3 sequence (DNA): TGTGCCAGCAGGCGACAAGTCCCTGGGGCCAACGTCCTGACTTTC. This translates into CASRRQVPGANVLTF. The genes are TRBV5-5 and TRBJ2-6; no clear D gene. This CDR3 comprises 15 residues. Trimming left V 5 bases short and J 2 bases short, with 11 bases between. Germline CDR1 and CDR2: SGHKS and YYEKEE (reference sequence).

The genes are TRBV5-8 and TRBJ2-3; perhaps D is TRBD1 or TRBD2 (6 bases each). CDR1 SGHTS and CDR2 YDEGEE come from the germline V gene. V lost 2 bases to trimming and J lost 2 bases, with 12 bases between them. CDR3 length equals 15 residues. In DNA, the CDR3 is TGTGCCAGCAGCTTTAAGGGGGGTTTCACAGATACGCAGTATTTT. It translates to CASSFKGGFTDTQYF.

This clonotype has ten or more counts. The V and J genes are TRBV4-2 and TRBJ2-2; no firm D call. V was pared by 1 base and J by 2 bases, with 17 bases between. The length of the CDR3 is 18 residues. CDR1 is LGHNA, CDR2 YNFKEQ, per germline. In DNA form, the CDR3 reads TGTGCCAGCAGCCAAGCTCCCTGGGCTAGAGATAACACCGGGGAGCTGTTTTTT. Its translation is CASSQAPWARDNTGELFF.

This clonotype has more than one count but fewer than ten. The chain is built from TRBV10-3 and TRBJ2-1, with TRBD2 matching over 9 bases. The CDR3 has 12 amino acids. V lost 5 bases, J lost 10 bases, and 3 bases stayed unmatched. CDR1 is ENHRY, CDR2 SYGVKD, per germline. This chain's CDR3 is CAISPSGKEQFF. The CDR3 DNA follows: TGTGCCATCAGTCCTAGCGGGAAGGAGCAGTTCTTC.

This clonotype was counted a few times. V gene TRBV4-1 combines with J gene TRBJ2-2, with D possibly being TRBD2 (6 bases). Germline CDR1 is MGHRA and CDR2 is YSYEKL. The CDR3 length is 14 residues. The V end was cut by 3 bases, the J end by 5 bases, with 10 bases between. The CDR3 region has the DNA TGCGCCAGCAGCCAGGCCCGGGAGACCGGGGAGCTGTTTTTT. It specifies CASSQARETGELFF.

This chain joins TRBV5-1 and TRBJ2-5; no clear D. Trimming removed 4 bases from V and 2 bases from J, with 12 bases in between. Germline CDR1 SGHRS, CDR2 YFSETQ. The CDR3 has 14 residues. The CDR3 sequence is CASSRQNSQETQYF. DNA for the CDR3: TGCGCCAGCAGCAGACAAAACTCACAAGAGACCCAGTACTTC.

This chain connects TRBV13 to TRBJ1-6; D not resolved. The germline V gene has CDR1 PRHDT and CDR2 FYEKMQ (reference sequence). The CDR3 is 14 residues long. V was pared by 5 bases and J by 6 bases, with 11 bases between. CDR3 DNA: TGTGCCAGCAGCCCCTTGGGTCCTAATTCACCCCTCCACTTT. Amino acids: CASSPLGPNSPLHF.

The V gene is TRBV29-1, the J gene TRBJ2-5, with D maybe TRBD1 (6 bases). CDR1 is SQVTM and CDR2 is ANQGSEA in the germline V gene. V shed 6 bases and J shed 5 bases, with 10 bases lying between them. This CDR3 spans 11 amino acids. The CDR3 bases are TGCAGCGTCAGGGGTTGGGAGACCCAGTACTTC. Its translation is CSVRGWETQYF.

Many counts were recorded for this clonotype. This chain links TRBV6-5 with TRBJ1-2; unclear D gene. Germline values: CDR1 MNHEY, CDR2 SVGAGI. V was trimmed by 0 bases and J by 4 bases, leaving 6 bases between them. CDR3 length equals 13 residues. CDR3 bases: TGTGCCAGCAGTTACTCAGGGTCCTATGGCTACACCTTC. Its translation is CASSYSGSYGYTF.